Described below is a single T cell receptor beta chain sequence and its context. The PCR contained 60 Vbeta and 13 Jbeta primers. Method: immunoSEQ multiplex PCR; TCRdb's copy keeps in-frame clones and lacks some. The sample carries some 87,000 clones, roughly 58% recorded once. These data come from a study of cytomegalovirus exposure and HLA in healthy donors. Samples came from healthy bone marrow donors. V dropped 0 bases and J dropped 8 bases, with 11 bases sitting between them. The CDR3 contains 14 residues. The germline gives CDR1 KGHSH, CDR2 LQKENI. This sequence was found in a young woman in good health and CMV-seropositive. The chain links TRBV18 to TRBJ2-1; unclear D gene. Sequenced input: PBMCs. The CDR3 sequence: CASSPPNSVDEQFF. The CDR3 DNA follows: TGTGCCAGCTCACCACCGAATAGTGTGGATGAGCAGTTCTTC.